Shown below are 13 T cell receptor beta chains from a single sample sequenced in a study of T cell responses to AZD1222 COVID-19 vaccine. The table came from immunoSEQ multiplex PCR; TCRdb's copy has only in-frame clones and leaves some out. Of more than 250,000 clones in the sample, more than 85% were seen once. Sequencing used peripheral blood, obtained on day 0 of AZD1222 vaccination. The receptor set was obtained from an adult in good health.

The chain is built from TRBV9 and TRBJ2-3; 11 bases fit TRBD2. CDR3 length equals 19 residues. J was trimmed by 2 bases and V by 0 bases; bases with no gene match: 11. The germline V gene has CDR1 SGDLS and CDR2 YYNGEE. CDR3 DNA sequence: TGTGCCAGCAGCGTAGGGCGGGGGACTAGCGGAGCTCCCACAGATACGCAGTATTTT. Its translation: CASSVGRGTSGAPTDTQYF.

The chain uses TRBV5-4 and TRBJ2-2; D gene unclear. CDR1 SGHNT and CDR2 YYREEE come from the germline V gene (reference sequence). V was clipped by 4 bases and J by 0 bases, with 10 bases between them. CDR3 length: 15 residues. The CDR3 DNA sequence: TGTGCCAGCAGCAGGGAAGTAACGAACACCGGGGAGCTGTTTTTT. Amino acids: CASSREVTNTGELFF. The complete variable domain, with remaining parts taken from reference TRBV5-4 and TRBJ2-2, reads ETGVTQSPTHLIKTRGQQVTLRCSSQSGHNTVSWYQQALGQGPQFIFQYYREEENGRGNFPPRFSGLQFPNYSSELNVNALELDDSALYLCASSREVTNTGELFFGEGSRLTVL.

This chain connects TRBV9 to TRBJ2-3; TRBD2 is a possible D gene (6 bases). The CDR3 runs to 18 residues. CDR1 is SGDLS and CDR2 is YYNGEE in the germline V gene. V lost 0 bases, J lost 0 bases, and 17 bases lay in between. CDR3 region: CASSVARRGHPSTDTQYF. The CDR3 DNA follows: TGTGCCAGCAGCGTAGCTCGGCGGGGCCACCCTAGCACAGATACGCAGTATTTT.

The chain has TRBV11-3 and TRBJ2-5; 11 bases agree with TRBD1. CDR3 size: 17 residues. With 4 bases clipped from V and 5 bases from J, the junction kept 12 bases outside the gene matches. Germline CDR1 and CDR2: SGHNT and YENEEA. The CDR3 loop reads CASSSGQGAPGGETQYF. Written as DNA, the CDR3 is TGTGCCAGCAGCTCTGGACAGGGGGCGCCGGGTGGGGAGACCCAGTACTTC.

This sequence joins TRBV7-8 and TRBJ1-3, with 7 bases matching TRBD1. Germline assignment: CDR1 SGHVS and CDR2 FQNEAQ. Trimming took 5 bases from V and 0 from J; bases not matched to a gene: 7. This CDR3 contains 16 residues. The chain's CDR3 is CASSSSTGSSGNTIYF. Here the CDR3 DNA reads TGTGCCAGCAGCAGCTCGACAGGGAGCTCTGGAAACACCATATATTTT.

The chain has TRBV19 and TRBJ1-5; 8 bases are a match to TRBD1. This CDR3 is 13 amino acids long. The trim removed 5 bases at V and 7 bases at J, leaving 4 bases unmatched. Germline V lookup: CDR1 LNHDA, CDR2 SQIVND (reference sequence). CDR3 residues: CASSSGGRQPQHF. In DNA, the CDR3 is TGTGCCAGTAGTTCAGGGGGCAGGCAGCCCCAGCATTTT. Full variable domain (remainder filled in from reference TRBV19 and TRBJ1-5): DGGITQSPKYLFRKEGQNVTLSCEQNLNHDAMYWYRQDPGQGLRLIYYSQIVNDFQKGDIAEGYSVSREKKESFPLTVTSAQKNPTAFYLCASSSGGRQPQHFGDGTRLSIL.

The chain is built from TRBV5-1 and TRBJ1-5; D is unresolved. V was shortened by 4 bases and J by 2 bases, with 19 bases between the two germline ends. Germline V gene lookup returns CDR1 SGHRS and CDR2 YFSETQ. This CDR3 spans 17 amino acids. Here the CDR3 reads CASSLQPVGAGNQPQHF. For the CDR3, the DNA is TGCGCCAGCAGCCTCCAACCGGTGGGCGCCGGCAATCAGCCCCAGCATTTT.

This sequence joins TRBV28 and TRBJ1-1; no clear D gene. This CDR3 region has 12 residues. V shed 11 bases and J shed 4 bases, with 14 bases lying between them. Per germline, CDR1 MDHEN and CDR2 SYDVKM. CDR3 bases: TGTGCCGCCAGACCCCTTGGCACTGAAGCTTTCTTT. Translating it yields CAARPLGTEAFF.

The rearrangement links TRBV5-3 to TRBJ1-5; 10 bases fit TRBD1. TRBV5-3 belongs to the ORF category, with a function that is uncertain. This CDR3 comprises 16 residues. The V and J ends lost 3 bases and 5 bases, in that order; junction bases with no gene match: 8. The CDR3: CARSSPGQGRYQPQHF. The CDR3 region has the DNA TGTGCCAGAAGCTCGCCGGGACAGGGGCGGTATCAGCCCCAGCATTTT.

The table lists this clone with a count of one. The rearrangement uses TRBV28 and TRBJ2-2; the match to TRBD1 covers 8 bases. The CDR3 has 14 amino acids. V trimming: 6 bases; J trimming: 4 bases; junction bases outside the gene matches: 4. Per the germline V gene, CDR1 is MDHEN and CDR2 is SYDVKM. CDR3 sequence reads: CASRGQGATGELFF. In DNA, the CDR3 is TGTGCCAGCAGAGGGCAGGGGGCCACCGGGGAGCTGTTTTTT.

The chain is built from TRBV19 and TRBJ1-5, with D perhaps TRBD1 (5 bases). Germline V CDR1 and CDR2: LNHDA, SQIVND (reference sequence). Trimming shortened V by 6 bases and J by 0 bases, and 12 bases separated the two germline ends. This CDR3 has 15 amino acids. The CDR3 nucleotides are TGTGCCAGTAGAAAGCAGGGTGATAGCAATCAGCCCCAGCATTTT. Encoded protein: CASRKQGDSNQPQHF.

Only one count was recorded for this clone. CDR3 in amino acids: CATRGGAVNEQFF. The CDR3 DNA follows: TGTGCCACGCGCGGGGGGGCAGTCAATGAGCAGTTCTTC. The chain uses TRBV2 and TRBJ2-1, with 9 bases that match TRBD2. Trimming removed 10 bases from V and 6 bases from J; junction bases left unmatched: 7. The CDR3 length is 13 residues. CDR1 is SNHLY and CDR2 is FYNNEI in the germline V gene. Together with reference TRBV2 and TRBJ2-1, the CDR3 gives the full variable domain: EPEVTQTPSHQVTQMGQEVILRCVPISNHLYFYWYRQILGQKVEFLVSFYNNEISEKSEIFDDQFSVERPDGSNFTLKIRSTKLEDSAMYFCATRGGAVNEQFFGPGTRLTVL.

J is TRBJ2-1 and V is TRBV24-1; tentatively, D is TRBD2 (5 bases). Trimming took off 5 bases at V and 3 bases at J, with 7 bases between the two ends. This CDR3 region has 13 residues. Per germline, CDR1 KGHDR and CDR2 SFDVKD. The CDR3 protein is CATSGRDYNEQFF. The CDR3, as DNA: TGTGCCACCAGTGGCCGGGACTACAATGAGCAGTTCTTC.